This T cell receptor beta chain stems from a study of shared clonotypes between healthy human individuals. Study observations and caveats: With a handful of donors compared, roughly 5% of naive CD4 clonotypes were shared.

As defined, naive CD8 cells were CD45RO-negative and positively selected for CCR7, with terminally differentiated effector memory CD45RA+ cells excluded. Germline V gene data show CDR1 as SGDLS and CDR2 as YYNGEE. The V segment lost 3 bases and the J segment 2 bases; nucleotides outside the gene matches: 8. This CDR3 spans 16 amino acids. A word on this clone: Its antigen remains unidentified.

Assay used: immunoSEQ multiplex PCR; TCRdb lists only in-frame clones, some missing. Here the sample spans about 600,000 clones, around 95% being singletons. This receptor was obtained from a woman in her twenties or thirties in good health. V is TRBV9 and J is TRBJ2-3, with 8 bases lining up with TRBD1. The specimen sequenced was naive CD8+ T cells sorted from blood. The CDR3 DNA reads TGTGCCAGCAGCGGACAGGGGCCGCCTCTCACAGATACGCAGTATTTT. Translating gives CASSGQGPPLTDTQYF.